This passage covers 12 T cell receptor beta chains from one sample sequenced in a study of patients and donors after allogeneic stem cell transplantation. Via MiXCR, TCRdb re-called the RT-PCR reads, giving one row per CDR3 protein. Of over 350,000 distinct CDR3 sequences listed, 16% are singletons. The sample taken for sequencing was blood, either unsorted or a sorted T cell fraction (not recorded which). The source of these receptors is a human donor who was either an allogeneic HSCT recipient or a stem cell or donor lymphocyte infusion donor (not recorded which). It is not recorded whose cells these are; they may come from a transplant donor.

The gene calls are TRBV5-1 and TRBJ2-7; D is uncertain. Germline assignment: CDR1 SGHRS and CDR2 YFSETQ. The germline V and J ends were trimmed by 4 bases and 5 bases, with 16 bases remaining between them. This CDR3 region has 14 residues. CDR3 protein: CASSLLRVGHEQYF. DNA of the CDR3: TGCGCCAGCAGCCTCCTCCGGGTAGGCCACGAGCAGTACTTC.

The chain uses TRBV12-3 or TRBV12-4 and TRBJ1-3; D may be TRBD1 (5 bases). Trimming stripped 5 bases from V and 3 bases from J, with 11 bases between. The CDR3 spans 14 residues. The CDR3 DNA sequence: TGTGCCAGCAGTCTGGGGACGTTTGGAAACACCATATATTTT. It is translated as CASSLGTFGNTIYF.

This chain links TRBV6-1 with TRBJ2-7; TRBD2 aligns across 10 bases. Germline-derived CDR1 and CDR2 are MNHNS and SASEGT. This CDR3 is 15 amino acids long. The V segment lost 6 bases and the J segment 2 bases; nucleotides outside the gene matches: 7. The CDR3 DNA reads TGTGCCAGCAGCGTTGTAGCGGGGGGACCCTACGAGCAGTACTTC. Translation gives CASSVVAGGPYEQYF.

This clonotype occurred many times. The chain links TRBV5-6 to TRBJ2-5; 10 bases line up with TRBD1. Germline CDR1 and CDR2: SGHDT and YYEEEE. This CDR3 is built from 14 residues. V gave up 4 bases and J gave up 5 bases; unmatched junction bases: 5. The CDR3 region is CASSTGQGKETQYF. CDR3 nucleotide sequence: TGTGCCAGCAGCACGGGACAGGGGAAGGAGACCCAGTACTTC.

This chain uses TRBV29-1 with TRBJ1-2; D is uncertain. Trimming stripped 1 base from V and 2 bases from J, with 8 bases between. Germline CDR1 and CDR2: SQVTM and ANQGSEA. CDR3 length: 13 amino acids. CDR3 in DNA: TGCAGCGTTGAAGGGGCGGACAACTATGGCTACACCTTC. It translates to CSVEGADNYGYTF.

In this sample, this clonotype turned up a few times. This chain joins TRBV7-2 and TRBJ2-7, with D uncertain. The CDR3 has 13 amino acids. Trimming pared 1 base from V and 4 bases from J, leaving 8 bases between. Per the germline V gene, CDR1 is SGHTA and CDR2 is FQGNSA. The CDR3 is CASSLELVYEQYF. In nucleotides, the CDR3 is TGTGCCAGCAGCTTAGAATTGGTATACGAGCAGTACTTC.

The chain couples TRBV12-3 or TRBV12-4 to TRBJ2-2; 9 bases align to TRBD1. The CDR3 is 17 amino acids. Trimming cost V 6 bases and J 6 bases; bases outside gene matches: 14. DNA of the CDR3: TGTGCCAGCAGGGGGGGACAGGGATGGAGTGGCCCCGGGGAGCTGTTTTTT. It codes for CASRGGQGWSGPGELFF.

The DNA for the CDR3 is TGTGCCAGCACCAAGACAGGGGCCAGCACCGGGGAGCTGTTTTTT. Translation: CASTKTGASTGELFF. The V gene is TRBV2, the J gene TRBJ2-2, with 8 bases lining up with TRBD1. After removal of 7 bases from V and 4 bases from J, the junction contained 8 bases not matched to a gene. This CDR3 contains 15 residues. Germline CDR1 SNHLY, CDR2 FYNNEI. Full variable domain (outside the CDR3, taken from reference TRBV2 and TRBJ2-2): EPEVTQTPSHQVTQMGQEVILRCVPISNHLYFYWYRQILGQKVEFLVSFYNNEISEKSEIFDDQFSVERPDGSNFTLKIRSTKLEDSAMYFCASTKTGASTGELFFGEGSRLTVL.

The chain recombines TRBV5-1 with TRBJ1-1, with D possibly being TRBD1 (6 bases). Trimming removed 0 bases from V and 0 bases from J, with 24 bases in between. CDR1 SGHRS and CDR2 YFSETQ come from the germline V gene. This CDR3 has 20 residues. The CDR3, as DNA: TGCGCCAGCAGCTTGGTTTCCAGGGGCTATCCGAGGGCACTGAACACTGAAGCTTTCTTT. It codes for CASSLVSRGYPRALNTEAFF.

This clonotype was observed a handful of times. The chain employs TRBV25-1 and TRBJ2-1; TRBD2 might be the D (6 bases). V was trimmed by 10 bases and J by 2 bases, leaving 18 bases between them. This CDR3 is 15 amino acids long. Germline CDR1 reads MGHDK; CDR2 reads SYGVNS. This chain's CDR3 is CATKASANPYNEQFF. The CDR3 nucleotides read TGTGCCACCAAAGCTAGCGCGAACCCCTACAATGAGCAGTTCTTC.

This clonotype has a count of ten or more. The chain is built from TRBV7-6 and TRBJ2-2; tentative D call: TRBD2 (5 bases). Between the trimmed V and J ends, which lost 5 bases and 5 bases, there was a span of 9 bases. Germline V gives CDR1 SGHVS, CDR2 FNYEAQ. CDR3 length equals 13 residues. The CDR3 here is CASSREETGELFF. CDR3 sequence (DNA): TGTGCCAGCAGCCGGGAAGAGACCGGGGAGCTGTTTTTT.

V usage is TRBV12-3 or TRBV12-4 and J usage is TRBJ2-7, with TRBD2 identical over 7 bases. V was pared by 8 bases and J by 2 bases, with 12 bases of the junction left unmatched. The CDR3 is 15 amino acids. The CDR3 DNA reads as TGTGCCAGCCTCGTTGGCGGGAGCAAAACCTACGAGCAGTACTTC. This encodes CASLVGGSKTYEQYF.